Listed below are T cell receptor beta chains from one sample, sequenced in a study of T-cell reconstitution after alpha-beta-depleted transplantation in children. TCRdb independently ran MiXCR on the PCR reads; one entry per CDR3 protein. The table shows some 200,000 distinct CDR3 sequences, with 6.3% occurring only once. The specimen comprised PBMCs, sampled before TCRalphabeta/CD19-depleted stem cell transplant. The origin of the receptors is a girl less than two years old with combined immunodeficiency, due to receive a stem cell transplant. Each CDR3 is given with its conserved first and last residue. The D gene is left open where the match is weak. Rows give clone size only sometimes, using once, few, many, or a class for an expanded clone.

v_call	j_call	cdr3_length	clone_size	d_call	cdr3_aa	cdr3_nt
TRBV10-3	TRBJ2-3	17	-	TRBD2	CAITEREGLRGSDTQYF	TGTGCCATCACCGAGCGGGAGGGCCTTCGCGGTTCAGATACGCAGTATTTT
TRBV10-3	TRBJ2-3	15	many	TRBD2	CAISDLAGGSDTQYF	TGTGCCATCAGCGACCTAGCGGGGGGCTCAGATACGCAGTATTTT
TRBV20-1	TRBJ1-5	14	many	-	CSAREYISNQPQHF	TGCAGTGCTAGAGAATATATTAGCAATCAGCCCCAGCATTTT
TRBV29-1	TRBJ2-1	14	many	TRBD2	CSVEGLGGNNEQFF	TGCAGCGTTGAGGGACTAGGAGGGAACAATGAGCAGTTCTTC
TRBV4-1	TRBJ1-3	16	-	-	CASSQDSRGPGNTIYF	TGCGCCAGCAGCCAAGATTCCCGGGGGCCTGGAAACACCATATATTTT
TRBV3-1	TRBJ1-1	15	-	-	CACTPPGRLNTEAFF	TGTGCCTGCACCCCCCCCGGCAGGCTGAACACTGAAGCTTTCTTT
TRBV20-1	TRBJ2-3	17	-	TRBD2	CSASGLAEFTSTDTQYF	TGCAGTGCCTCCGGACTAGCGGAGTTTACCAGCACAGATACGCAGTATTTT
TRBV4-3	TRBJ2-2	16	many	-	CASSHMVSLASGELFF	TGCGCCAGCAGCCATATGGTTTCGCTAGCGTCCGGGGAGCTGTTTTTT
TRBV7-9	TRBJ1-2	14	many	TRBD1	CASSTPGQNYGYTF	TGTGCCAGCAGCACCCCGGGACAGAACTATGGCTACACCTTC
TRBV12-3/TRBV12-4	TRBJ2-5	13	-	-	CAGSLFSQETQYF	TGTGCCGGCAGTTTATTCAGCCAAGAGACCCAGTACTTC
TRBV3-1	TRBJ2-1	16	many	TRBD2	CASSQEAGPTGGEQFF	TGTGCCAGCAGCCAAGAAGCAGGACCGACGGGAGGTGAGCAGTTCTTC
TRBV28	TRBJ1-2	13	-	TRBD1	CASSQQGRYGYTF	TGTGCCAGCAGCCAACAGGGGCGCTATGGCTACACCTTC
TRBV4-1	TRBJ2-7	17	many	-	CASSPLGLAGEAYEQYF	TGCGCCAGCAGCCCCCTCGGATTGGCAGGGGAAGCCTACGAGCAGTACTTC
TRBV5-1	TRBJ2-3	15	-	TRBD2	CASKSLAGSTDTQYF	TGCGCCAGCAAATCACTAGCGGGGAGCACAGATACGCAGTATTTT
TRBV19	TRBJ2-2	17	many	TRBD2	CASSPLGGLANTGELFF	TGTGCCAGTAGTCCGCTAGGGGGACTAGCAAACACCGGGGAGCTGTTTTTT
TRBV7-9	TRBJ2-5	14	many	-	CASSLLGLGETQYF	TGTGCCAGCAGCTTACTGGGACTGGGGGAGACCCAGTACTTC
TRBV9	TRBJ2-3	15	many	-	CASSVGTGSTDTQYF	TGTGCCAGCAGCGTAGGTACAGGCAGCACAGATACGCAGTATTTT
TRBV11-3	TRBJ2-1	13	many	-	CASSWASPNEQFF	TGTGCCAGCAGCTGGGCCTCTCCAAATGAGCAGTTCTTC
TRBV11-1	TRBJ2-2	18	many	TRBD1	CASSSPPSGQMNTGELFF	TGTGCCAGCAGCTCACCACCCTCGGGACAGATGAACACCGGGGAGCTGTTTTTT
TRBV4-1	TRBJ2-7	13	many	-	CASSQELTYEQYF	TGCGCCAGCAGCCAAGAGTTAACTTACGAGCAGTACTTC
TRBV5-4	TRBJ2-1	11	many	-	CASSLEYEQFF	TGTGCCAGCAGCTTGGAATATGAGCAGTTCTTC
TRBV9	TRBJ2-2	14	many	-	CASSVGGNTGELFF	TGTGCCAGCAGCGTAGGTGGTAACACCGGGGAGCTGTTTTTT
TRBV13	TRBJ2-7	17	-	-	CASCPAASSEIIYEQYF	TGTGCCAGCTGCCCTGCGGCATCATCGGAAATAATCTACGAGCAGTACTTC
TRBV27	TRBJ2-2	15	many	TRBD1	CASSNYRGDTGELFF	TGTGCCAGCAGCAATTACAGGGGTGATACCGGGGAGCTGTTTTTT
TRBV25-1	TRBJ2-4	14	many	-	CASSDLRWPNIQYF	TGTGCCAGCAGTGACCTCAGATGGCCAAACATTCAGTACTTC
TRBV27	TRBJ2-7	14	many	-	CASSSEGLVYEQYF	TGTGCCAGCAGTTCGGAGGGGCTGGTATACGAGCAGTACTTC
TRBV20-1	TRBJ1-2	13	few	-	CSARQALDYGYTF	TGCAGTGCTAGACAGGCATTGGACTATGGCTACACCTTC
TRBV4-2	TRBJ2-7	19	-	TRBD2	CASSQDYDSSSGGTPWQYF	TGTGCCAGCAGCCAAGATTACGACTCCTCAAGCGGGGGGACTCCGTGGCAGTACTTC
TRBV29-1	TRBJ2-1	14	many	-	CSVEAAGSYNEQFF	TGCAGCGTTGAAGCAGCGGGCTCCTACAATGAGCAGTTCTTC
TRBV5-1	TRBJ2-7	13	many	TRBD1	CASSRTGGHEQYF	TGCGCCAGCAGCCGGACAGGAGGCCACGAGCAGTACTTC
TRBV12-3/TRBV12-4	TRBJ2-7	18	many	TRBD2	CASSLAAQPSGMPYEQYF	TGTGCCAGCAGTTTAGCCGCACAGCCTAGCGGGATGCCCTACGAGCAGTACTTC
TRBV25-1	TRBJ2-7	11	many	-	CAVALWGEQYF	TGTGCCGTCGCTCTATGGGGCGAGCAGTACTTC
TRBV24-1	TRBJ2-3	14	-	TRBD1	CATSETGESDTQYF	TGTGCCACCAGTGAAACAGGGGAATCAGATACGCAGTATTTT
TRBV27	TRBJ2-3	14	many	TRBD2	CASSSTYSGDTQYF	TGTGCCAGCAGTTCCACCTATAGCGGGGATACGCAGTATTTT
TRBV21-1	TRBJ2-1	14	many	-	CASRNGKGYNEQFF	TGTGCCAGCAGAAATGGTAAAGGATACAATGAGCAGTTCTTC
TRBV18	TRBJ2-1	13	many	-	CASSPENTDEQFF	TGTGCCAGCTCACCAGAAAACACAGATGAGCAGTTCTTC
TRBV18	TRBJ2-7	16	-	-	CASSPHDPTASVLQYF	TGTGCCAGCTCACCACACGACCCGACAGCCTCAGTGCTGCAGTACTTC
TRBV7-2	TRBJ2-7	16	-	TRBD2	CASSPRLAGVLGEQYF	TGTGCCAGCAGCCCCAGACTAGCGGGGGTGCTGGGCGAGCAGTACTTC
TRBV6-1	TRBJ2-1	14	few	-	CASSRRTDYNEQFF	TGTGCCAGCAGTCGACGGACGGATTACAATGAGCAGTTCTTC
TRBV4-3	TRBJ2-1	17	many	TRBD2	CASSQAFGLDHYNEQFF	TGCGCCAGCAGCCAAGCTTTTGGACTAGACCATTACAATGAGCAGTTCTTC
TRBV24-1	TRBJ2-1	15	many	-	CATSVDGYSYNEQFF	TGTGCCACCAGTGTCGACGGCTACTCCTACAATGAGCAGTTCTTC